The TCR beta chain under discussion was sequenced for a study of cytomegalovirus exposure and HLA in healthy donors. Study results and limitations: Most observed TCR sequences were rare, whereas some public TCRs were detected in many donors.

The CDR3 is made up of 14 amino acids. The V gene's germline CDR1 is MNHEY and CDR2 SVGAGI. V lost 7 bases, J lost 5 bases, and 17 bases lay in between. Only in-frame clones appear in the TCRdb table, and some are missing; sequencing was by immunoSEQ multiplex PCR. Found here are 150,000 to 200,000 clones, about 80% of them singletons; the top ten hold less than 8.5%. On this clone: Its antigen is undetermined.

The sample taken for sequencing was PBMCs. The chain uses TRBV6-5 and TRBJ2-5; D is uncertain. The TCR originated in a man aged 18 to 29 in good health and CMV-seropositive. The DNA of the CDR3 is TGTGCCAGCAACCCCTTACGGTCGCGGGAGACCCAGTACTTC. This sequence encodes CASNPLRSRETQYF.